This T cell receptor (beta chain) originates from a study of blood T cells in healthy people across ages. Together with a sample-barcoded 5' primer, a J-beta primer mix was included in a second PCR lasting about 7 to 11 cycles. TCRdb re-analysed the 5' RACE reads in MiXCR, keeping a single row per CDR3 protein. The sample has 600,000 to 850,000 distinct CDR3 sequences; roughly 44% are singletons. The V end was cut by 1 base, the J end by 1 base, with 17 bases between. The CDR3 extends over 19 amino acids. Germline V gives CDR1 LGHNA, CDR2 YNFKEQ. Sequenced input: blood. The TCR comes from an older woman in good health. The V call is TRBV4-2, the J call TRBJ2-6; weak D call: TRBD1 (5 bases). Here the CDR3 reads CASSQVTGFLGSGANVLTF. Here the CDR3 DNA reads TGTGCCAGCAGCCAAGTTACAGGCTTCTTAGGGTCTGGGGCCAACGTCCTGACTTTC.